This paragraph covers one T cell receptor (beta chain) sequence. Its antigen specificity is not known. Per-nucleotide qualities are absent, and no much larger clonotype sits a single base away. Library generation was performed with the immunoSEQ multiplex PCR assay. In the authors' own workflow: A statistical classification framework was built for diagnosing cytomegalovirus status from the catalog of TCR beta chain sequences. This is the immuneACCESS table as TCRdb keeps it, with only in-frame sequences that have V and J called. A part of the clones is gone; compared with another copy, unresolved V genes explain less than half, and the rest is unexplained. V, J and clone size are those of that table, while D and trimming were read from the DNA. The sample table shows tens of thousands of clones, and less than 96% are seen once. Of the sample, roughly 1.6% is held by the ten largest clones. The data are from a study of cytomegalovirus exposure and HLA in healthy donors (dated by TCRdb to 2016 to 2017). Broadly, across the study: According to a later analysis, the roughly 130 validation repertoires were produced on the same platform as the approximately 610 repertoires of the first cohort. The aim of the study was to test whether cataloging public T cell receptors could identify signatures of past pathogen exposure. In addition to the first cohort of 650 to 800 subjects, a separate validation cohort of 130 or so different subjects was used. To predict cytomegalovirus infection status, the study combined high-throughput TCR immunosequencing, statistical association of individual TCRs with disease status, and machine learning.

Sequences LNHDA (CDR1) and SQIVND (CDR2) are obtained from the germline V gene (reference sequence). CDR3 length: 15 amino acids, cysteine to phenylalanine. Left in the record is the CDR3 DNA by itself, 45 bases read in frame from the first base. V ends up 5 bases short and J 0 bases short, with an unmatched junction base count of 5. On the study overall, not on this receptor specifically: All 120 or so repertoires were used to score co-occurrence in the validation cohort in a later analysis, because that analysis had no HLA typing for the cohort. In both the original and validation cohorts, the classifier was reported to diagnose cytomegalovirus status with high specificity and sensitivity. Most TCR sequences were observed very rarely across donors, whereas some public TCRs were present in many individuals. According to the authors, the approach could potentially be generalized to other disease states and immunological phenotypes. In vitro tests confirmed that a few of the cytomegalovirus-associated TCR beta chains recognize cytomegalovirus antigens. In a later analysis, TCRs clustered in the first cohort were found to also tend to co-occur in the approximately 110 validation repertoires, with approximately 93% of cluster scores above 0. In the study, about 150 TCR beta chains were listed as associated with cytomegalovirus.

Donors formed part of the validation cohort, which comprised over a hundred subjects and was distinct from the first cohort of under 800 subjects. Input material: PBMCs. This sequence originates from a man younger than 30 in good health and CMV-seropositive. The receptor chain draws on TRBV19 and TRBJ2-3; 7 bases in between match TRBD2. Here is the DNA: TGTGCCAGTAGTCCCCTAGCGGCTAGCACAGATACGCAGTATTTT. Its protein reads: CASSPLAASTDTQYF.